The 30 T cell receptor beta chains given below trace back to one sample, sequenced in a study of T cell repertoires in cytomegalovirus infection. These receptors' targets are unknown. Each CDR3 protein gets one entry after TCRdb re-called the reads with MiXCR. The sample lists under 350,000 distinct CDR3 sequences, around 20% seen once, with approximately 19% in the top ten. The source material was cultured PBMCs, sampled from culture after CMV antigen stimulation. These receptors all stem from a human donor in good health (CMV status not recorded). Some clones in this sample may be carry-over from other donors' samples.

In this sample, this clonotype turned up a few times. This sequence joins TRBV20-1 and TRBJ1-1; TRBD1 matches 10 bases. The CDR3 sequence is 14 residues long. Germline assignment: CDR1 DFQATT and CDR2 SNEGSKA (reference sequence). V gave up 3 bases and J gave up 4 bases; unmatched junction bases: 5. DNA for the CDR3: TGCAGTGCTAGGGGAAGGACAGGGGGCACTGAAGCTTTCTTT. This codes for CSARGRTGGTEAFF.

In this sample, this clonotype turned up a few times. V gene TRBV19 combines with J gene TRBJ1-2; D may be TRBD1 (6 bases). From germline, CDR1 is LNHDA and CDR2 SQIVND (reference sequence). V shed 0 bases and J shed 5 bases, with 13 bases lying between them. The CDR3 is 15 residues long. Here the CDR3 reads CASSIDRTEEYGYTF. DNA for the CDR3: TGTGCCAGTAGTATAGACCGGACAGAAGAATATGGCTACACCTTC.

In its sample, this clonotype was seen many times. The chain employs TRBV7-2 and TRBJ1-1; TRBD1 aligns across 9 bases. CDR3 length equals 14 residues. Trimming took 9 bases from V and 1 from J; bases not matched to a gene: 6. The germline V gene encodes CDR1 SGHTA and CDR2 FQGNSA. DNA of the CDR3: TGTGCCAGTCGATCGGGACAGGGGAACACTGAAGCTTTCTTT. Encoded protein: CASRSGQGNTEAFF.

The chain couples TRBV18 to TRBJ1-5, with TRBD1 as a possible D gene (5 bases). The V and J ends lost 6 bases and 8 bases respectively, with 17 bases between them. CDR1 KGHSH and CDR2 LQKENI come from the germline V gene. The CDR3 length is 14 residues. The CDR3 sequence is CASSEWQGREPQHF. In DNA form, the CDR3 reads TGTGCCAGCTCCGAATGGCAGGGCCGAGAGCCCCAGCATTTT.

The CDR3 region has the DNA TGTGCCAGCAGCTTTAGGCCGTGGGGAGGCATGAACACTGAAGCTTTCTTT. It yields the protein CASSFRPWGGMNTEAFF. V and J are TRBV7-2 and TRBJ1-1; D is undetermined. The germline gives CDR1 SGHTA, CDR2 FQGNSA. V was cut by 3 bases and J by 0 bases, with 17 bases left in between. The CDR3 is 17 residues long.

This clonotype was found a few times. The rearrangement uses TRBV6-2 or TRBV6-3 and TRBJ2-7; D perhaps matches TRBD1 (6 bases). V was trimmed by 2 bases and J by 3 bases, leaving 11 bases between them. From germline, CDR1 is MNHEY and CDR2 SVGEGT. The CDR3 spans 14 residues. This CDR3 is CASSYGGSFYEQYF. CDR3 coding DNA: TGTGCCAGCAGTTACGGGGGCAGCTTCTACGAGCAGTACTTC.

This clonotype turned up a few times. The chain has TRBV27 and TRBJ1-5; D remains ambiguous. V shed 5 bases and J shed 6 bases, with 14 bases lying between them. The CDR3 loop spans 14 amino acids. Germline CDR1 and CDR2: MNHEY and SMNVEV (reference sequence). CDR3 bases: TGTGCCAGCAGTATGGGGAGTACTAGTCAGCCCCAGCATTTT. Encoded protein: CASSMGSTSQPQHF.

This CDR3 reads CASDRDRNTIYF. For the CDR3, the DNA is TGTGCTTCTGACAGGGATCGAAACACCATATATTTT. V is TRBV12-3 or TRBV12-4 and J is TRBJ1-3; 7 bases map to TRBD1. This CDR3 has 12 residues.

This clonotype was counted many times. The chain employs TRBV7-2 and TRBJ2-1; no firm D call. Trimming cost V 8 bases and J 0 bases, with 8 bases left between them. This CDR3 has 13 residues. CDR1 is SGHTA, CDR2 FQGNSA, per germline. As DNA, the CDR3 is TGTGCCAGCTTGGAAGGCTCCTACAATGAGCAGTTCTTC. It translates to CASLEGSYNEQFF. Drawing the rest from reference TRBV7-2 and TRBJ2-1, the complete variable domain is GAGVSQSPSNKVTEKGKDVELRCDPISGHTALYWYRQSLGQGLEFLIYFQGNSAPDKSGLPSDRFSAERTGGSVSTLTIQRTQQEDSAVYLCASLEGSYNEQFFGPGTRLTVL.

The rearrangement links TRBV28 to TRBJ2-1; tentatively, D is TRBD2 (5 bases). The CDR3 has 12 amino acids. The germline V and J ends were trimmed by 6 bases and 7 bases, with 10 bases remaining between them. The V gene's germline CDR1 is MDHEN and CDR2 SYDVKM. The CDR3 here is CASSRAGNEQFF. The CDR3 DNA is TGTGCCAGCAGCCGGGCGGGTAATGAGCAGTTCTTC.

This clonotype was detected ten times or more. This rearrangement joins TRBV7-2 to TRBJ2-6; D assignment may be TRBD1 or TRBD2 (5 bases each). This CDR3 region has 16 residues. Germline CDR1 SGHTA, CDR2 FQGNSA. V dropped 2 bases and J dropped 1 base, with 9 bases sitting between them. CDR3 in DNA: TGTGCCAGCAGCTTAACTGGGGGATCTGGGGCCAACGTCCTGACTTTC. As protein: CASSLTGGSGANVLTF.

This chain uses TRBV7-9 with TRBJ2-1, with D perhaps given as TRBD1 or TRBD2 (5 bases each). The germline CDR1 and CDR2 sequences are SEHNR and FQNEAQ (reference sequence). This CDR3 is built from 16 residues. Between the trimmed V and J ends, which lost 5 bases and 0 bases, there was a span of 14 bases. In nucleotides, the CDR3 is TGTGCCAGCAGCCGGGGCGAAGGGGTCTCCTACAATGAGCAGTTCTTC. This encodes CASSRGEGVSYNEQFF.

CDR3 residues: CAWSGGHIGTGRSSLHF. For the CDR3, the DNA is TGTGCCTGGAGTGGGGGCCATATCGGGACAGGTAGATCGTCCCTCCACTTT. V gene TRBV30 combines with J gene TRBJ1-6; 8 bases are shared with TRBD1. The V gene's germline CDR1 is GTSNPN and CDR2 SVGIG (reference sequence). The CDR3 extends over 17 amino acids. The trim removed 1 base at V and 14 bases at J, leaving 19 bases unmatched.

This clonotype showed up just a few times. The chain uses TRBV18 and TRBJ2-4, with 14 bases aligning to TRBD2. Germline V gene sequence: CDR1 KGHSH, CDR2 LQKENI. CDR3 length: 15 amino acids. J lost 8 bases, V lost 3 bases, and 3 bases had no gene match. For the CDR3, the DNA is TGTGCCAGCTCACCTTCGACTAGCGGGAGGGACATTCAGTACTTC. Residues: CASSPSTSGRDIQYF.

This clonotype has a handful of counts. V usage is TRBV23-1 and J usage is TRBJ2-5; D unclear. TRBV23-1 is an ORF; its function is uncertain. CDR3 length: 10 amino acids. Trimming removed 7 bases from V and 3 bases from J, with 3 bases in between. CDR3 DNA: TGCGCCAGCAAGGAAGAGACCCAGTACTTC. This sequence encodes CASKEETQYF.

This clonotype appeared a few times. This sequence joins TRBV29-1 and TRBJ2-1; D is possibly TRBD2 (5 bases). Trimming cost V 6 bases and J 7 bases, with 16 bases left between them. CDR1 SQVTM and CDR2 ANQGSEA come from the germline V gene. This CDR3 is 13 amino acids long. In nucleotides, the CDR3 is TGCAGCGTCCTAGGAGGCTTTCGGAATGAGCAGTTCTTC. Translating it yields CSVLGGFRNEQFF.

There are a few counts of this clonotype. The chain has TRBV15 and TRBJ2-2; D is undetermined. V was cut by 5 bases and J by 6 bases, with 7 bases left in between. Germline V gene lookup returns CDR1 LNHNV and CDR2 YYDKDF (reference sequence). This CDR3 comprises 12 residues. The CDR3, as DNA: TGTGCCACCAGCCGCGGTGCCGGGGAGCTGTTTTTT. Its protein product is CATSRGAGELFF.

This clonotype was recorded many times. The genes are TRBV7-2 and TRBJ2-7, with D possibly being TRBD2 (6 bases). The CDR3 sequence is 17 residues long. Germline loops: CDR1 SGHTA, CDR2 FQGNSA. Trimming removed 4 bases at V and 4 bases at J, with 23 bases between. CDR3 nucleotide sequence: TGTGCCAGCAGCTCAGAAAATGCGGGACCGATAATGTACGAGCAGTACTTC. As protein: CASSSENAGPIMYEQYF.

This clonotype came up a few times. This chain connects TRBV12-3 or TRBV12-4 to TRBJ1-5; D not resolved. The ends were cut back, 2 bases at V and 3 bases at J, with 8 bases in the middle. This CDR3 has 14 amino acids. The CDR3 region has the DNA TGTGCCAGCAGTTTAACAGCTACCAATCAGCCCCAGCATTTT. Amino acid sequence: CASSLTATNQPQHF.

This clonotype was observed at least ten times. The chain is built from TRBV19 and TRBJ2-1, with D maybe TRBD2 (6 bases). The CDR3 consists of 17 residues. The ends were cut back, 0 bases at V and 6 bases at J, with 18 bases in the middle. The germline CDR1 and CDR2 sequences are LNHDA and SQIVND (reference sequence). CDR3 sequence reads: CASSIDLASAAFNEQFF. In nucleotides, the CDR3 is TGTGCCAGTAGTATAGATCTCGCTAGCGCGGCCTTCAATGAGCAGTTCTTC.

A remark on this clonotype: Being one base from a much bigger clone, this may be a read error. This sequence joins TRBV7-2 and TRBJ2-7, with 9 nucleotides matching TRBD2. Trimming removed 4 bases from V and 5 bases from J; junction bases left unmatched: 6. CDR3 length: 14 amino acids. Germline V gene data show CDR1 as SGHTA and CDR2 as FQGNSA. The CDR3 region has the DNA TGTGCCAGCAGCTCAGGTCTAGCGGGGAACGAGCAGTACTTC. Translation: CASSSGLAGNEQYF.

This chain uses TRBV5-1 with TRBJ1-3; perhaps TRBD1 as D (6 bases). The germline CDR1 and CDR2 sequences are SGHRS and YFSETQ. With 0 bases removed from V and 2 bases from J, the gap between germline ends came to 15 bases. This CDR3 region has 17 residues. CDR3 in DNA: TGCGCCAGCAGCTTGGCCCCTACAGGGTCCGCTGGAAACACCATATATTTT. Protein: CASSLAPTGSAGNTIYF. Supplemented by reference TRBV5-1 and TRBJ1-3, the full variable domain reads KAGVTQTPRYLIKTRGQQVTLSCSPISGHRSVSWYQQTPGQGLQFLFEYFSETQRNKGNFPGRFSGRQFSNSRSEMNVSTLELGDSALYLCASSLAPTGSAGNTIYFGEGSWLTVV.

This rearrangement joins TRBV7-3 to TRBJ2-1; D gene uncertain. V lost 5 bases and J lost 5, with 13 bases in between. The CDR3 runs to 14 residues. Germline V gives CDR1 SGHTA, CDR2 FQGTGA. The CDR3 DNA reads TGTGCCAGCAGCCCTAGTCGTTCACACAATGAGCAGTTCTTC. It is translated as CASSPSRSHNEQFF. Supplemented by reference TRBV7-3 and TRBJ2-1, the full variable domain reads GAGVSQTPSNKVTEKGKYVELRCDPISGHTALYWYRQSLGQGPEFLIYFQGTGAADDSGLPNDRFFAVRPEGSVSTLKIQRTERGDSAVYLCASSPSRSHNEQFFGPGTRLTVL.

This clonotype was counted only a few times. The rearrangement joins TRBV30 to TRBJ2-7, with a possible D match to TRBD1 (6 bases). Germline CDR1 and CDR2: GTSNPN and SVGIG (reference sequence). The CDR3 has 16 amino acids. With 3 bases removed from V and 3 bases from J, the gap between germline ends came to 21 bases. CDR3 bases: TGTGCCTGGAGGCGCTCCAACAGGGCTCGGATCTACGAGCAGTACTTC. This encodes CAWRRSNRARIYEQYF.

The chain combines TRBV2 with TRBJ1-5, with D unclear. Trimming pared 3 bases from V and 3 bases from J, leaving 6 bases between. Per germline, CDR1 SNHLY and CDR2 FYNNEI. The CDR3 covers 13 residues. Here the CDR3 DNA reads TGTGCCAGCAGTGAGGGATTCAATCAGCCCCAGCATTTT. Residues: CASSEGFNQPQHF.

The chain combines TRBV2 with TRBJ2-2, with a weak D call TRBD1 (6 bases). Trimming removed 3 bases at V and 2 bases at J, with 10 bases between. The germline V gene has CDR1 SNHLY and CDR2 FYNNEI. The length of the CDR3 is 15 residues. Here the CDR3 reads CASSDQGTNTGELFF. The CDR3 DNA is TGTGCCAGCAGTGATCAGGGGACCAACACCGGGGAGCTGTTTTTT. Variable domain in full (rest from reference TRBV2 and TRBJ2-2): EPEVTQTPSHQVTQMGQEVILRCVPISNHLYFYWYRQILGQKVEFLVSFYNNEISEKSEIFDDQFSVERPDGSNFTLKIRSTKLEDSAMYFCASSDQGTNTGELFFGEGSRLTVL.

The rearrangement links TRBV19 to TRBJ2-3; no firm D call. This CDR3 spans 15 amino acids. V shed 4 bases and J shed 1 base, with 12 bases lying between them. Per germline, CDR1 LNHDA and CDR2 SQIVND (reference sequence). CDR3 sequence (DNA): TGTGCCAGTAGTACCTTAGCCCGAGGCACAGATACGCAGTATTTT. It is translated as CASSTLARGTDTQYF.

J is TRBJ1-1 and V is TRBV28; D is uncertain. Germline V CDR1 and CDR2: MDHEN, SYDVKM. Trimming took off 5 bases at V and 4 bases at J, with 8 bases between the two ends. The CDR3 has 12 residues. In nucleotides, the CDR3 is TGTGCCAGCAGTATGTCGGGCACTGAAGCTTTCTTT. Its translation is CASSMSGTEAFF.

This clonotype came up a few times. CDR3 amino acids: CASSQLGTYEQYF. Written as DNA, the CDR3 is TGTGCCAGCAGCCAACTGGGAACCTACGAGCAGTACTTC. This chain connects TRBV14 to TRBJ2-7; D remains ambiguous. V lost 2 bases and J lost 2, with 7 bases in between. The germline V gene encodes CDR1 SGHDN and CDR2 FVKESK. This CDR3 spans 13 amino acids.

The chain has TRBV29-1 and TRBJ1-4; D is ambiguous. Trimming shortened V by 6 bases and J by 5 bases, and 19 bases separated the two germline ends. CDR1 SQVTM and CDR2 ANQGSEA come from the germline V gene. The CDR3 runs 15 residues. CDR3: CSVQTGFGRNEKLFF. CDR3 sequence (DNA): TGCAGCGTCCAAACCGGGTTCGGCCGAAATGAAAAACTGTTTTTT. Complete variable domain (other parts from reference TRBV29-1 and TRBJ1-4): SAVISQKPSRDICQRGTSLTIQCQVDSQVTMMFWYRQQPGQSLTLIATANQGSEATYESGFVIDKFPISRPNLTFSTLTVSNMSPEDSSIYLCSVQTGFGRNEKLFFGSGTQLSVL.